The clone carrying this T cell receptor (beta chain) was detected a few times. The antigen is unknown. The data belong to a study of identical twins. Regarding the study as a whole: Cord blood beta clonotypes present at high abundance carried fewer insertions; no such pattern appeared in memory repertoires.

cDNA carried unique molecular identifiers, and a universal primer site was added by template switching. TCRdb passed the 5' RACE reads through MiXCR, listing each CDR3 protein once. This sample has about 340,000 distinct CDR3 sequences, with roughly an eighth found just once. Germline V gene data show CDR1 as SGHRS and CDR2 as YFSETQ. The ends were cut back, 0 bases at V and 5 bases at J, with 14 bases in the middle. This CDR3 is 15 amino acids long. The sample was also linked to a second study, of yellow fever vaccine responses in identical twins.

This chain links TRBV5-1 with TRBJ2-5; possible D gene TRBD1, 5 bases. The clonotype comes from a woman younger than 35 in good health. Specimen: CD8+ T cells sorted from blood. CDR3 coding DNA: TGCGCCAGCAGCTTGGAAGACAGTGGTGGGGAGACCCAGTACTTC. Translated, it gives CASSLEDSGGETQYF.